These 25 T cell receptor beta chains were all obtained from the same sample, sequenced in a study of T cell responses to AZD1222 COVID-19 vaccine. Data came from immunoSEQ multiplex PCR; TCRdb stores just in-frame clones and leaves some out. The sample has over 60,000 clones; around 86% are singletons. Here the sequenced sample was peripheral blood, taken on day 0 of AZD1222 vaccination. Receptors were obtained from an adult in good health.

V usage is TRBV5-6 and J usage is TRBJ1-2; D ambiguous. This CDR3 region has 15 residues. The germline V gene encodes CDR1 SGHDT and CDR2 YYEEEE. V lost 0 bases and J lost 4, with 13 bases in between. The CDR3 loop reads CASSLVGSRSYGYTF. CDR3 in DNA: TGTGCCAGCAGCTTGGTTGGCAGTCGGAGCTATGGCTACACCTTC.

The chain combines TRBV7-9 with TRBJ1-1; D is possibly TRBD1 (5 bases). V lost 1 base, J lost 11 bases, and 14 bases lay in between. Germline V lookup: CDR1 SEHNR, CDR2 FQNEAQ (reference sequence). CDR3 length: 13 residues. In nucleotides, the CDR3 is TGTGCCAGCAGCTTAGAAGCTGGGGACTTGGCTTTCTTT. It encodes CASSLEAGDLAFF.

Only one count was recorded for this clone. V gene TRBV27 combines with J gene TRBJ1-5, with 11 nucleotides matching TRBD1. Germline CDR1 is MNHEY and CDR2 is SMNVEV (reference sequence). The CDR3 extends over 14 amino acids. V dropped 7 bases and J dropped 5; count of bases not matched to a gene: 4. The CDR3 is CASKGTGGYQPQHF. The CDR3 nucleotides are TGTGCCAGCAAAGGGACAGGGGGTTATCAGCCCCAGCATTTT.

V is TRBV6-5 and J is TRBJ2-6; D is unclear. V was cut by 8 bases and J by 1 base, with 6 bases left in between. The CDR3 has 13 amino acids. Germline loops: CDR1 MNHEY, CDR2 SVGAGI. The CDR3 is CASGASGANVLTF. CDR3 in DNA: TGTGCCAGCGGAGCATCTGGGGCCAACGTCCTGACTTTC.

This clone showed up just a few times. The rearrangement links TRBV7-9 to TRBJ2-4; D perhaps matches TRBD2 (6 bases). CDR1 SEHNR and CDR2 FQNEAQ come from the germline V gene (reference sequence). The CDR3 has 15 residues. V lost 4 bases, J lost 5 bases, and 15 bases lay in between. The CDR3 loop reads CASSSTGVPENIQYF. CDR3 nucleotides: TGTGCCAGCAGCTCCACGGGGGTGCCCGAAAACATTCAGTACTTC.

The V and J genes are TRBV11-2 and TRBJ2-5, with unresolved D. Germline loops: CDR1 SGHAT, CDR2 FQNNGV. V gave up 5 bases and J gave up 5 bases, with 9 bases separating them. The CDR3 consists of 12 residues. The CDR3 spells CASSLVRETQYF. The CDR3 coding sequence is TGTGCCAGCAGCCTCGTGCGGGAGACCCAGTACTTC.

The V gene is TRBV27, the J gene TRBJ2-1, with 8 bases lining up with TRBD1. This CDR3 region has 14 residues. Germline V gene data show CDR1 as MNHEY and CDR2 as SMNVEV (reference sequence). V lost 5 bases, J lost 6 bases, and 6 bases stayed unmatched. Here the CDR3 reads CASSDRGSGNEQFF. The CDR3, as DNA: TGTGCCAGCAGTGACAGGGGTTCGGGCAATGAGCAGTTCTTC.

CDR3 sequence reads: CAWSGTAVQETQYF. The CDR3 DNA reads TGTGCCTGGAGTGGGACCGCCGTCCAAGAGACCCAGTACTTC. The V call is TRBV30, the J call TRBJ2-5, with no clear D. The length of the CDR3 is 14 residues. The V gene lost 1 base and the J gene lost 1 base, with 10 bases spanning the gap. From germline, CDR1 is GTSNPN and CDR2 SVGIG (reference sequence). The variable domain in full, completed from reference TRBV30 and TRBJ2-5, reads SQTIHQWPATLVQPVGSPLSLECTVEGTSNPNLYWYRQAAGRGLQLLFYSVGIGQISSEVPQNLSASRPQDRQFILSSKKLLLSDSGFYLCAWSGTAVQETQYFGPGTRLLVL.

The J gene is TRBJ1-6, the V gene TRBV27, with TRBD1 as a possible D gene (5 bases). The CDR3 is 14 amino acids. Trimming stripped 3 bases from V and 8 bases from J, with 11 bases between. Germline V gives CDR1 MNHEY, CDR2 SMNVEV (reference sequence). The CDR3 sequence: CASSFGTVYSPLHF. The CDR3 nucleotides are TGTGCCAGCAGTTTTGGGACGGTTTATTCACCCCTCCACTTT.

The chain couples TRBV28 to TRBJ1-2; 9 bases line up with TRBD1. The junction had 6 bases not matched to a gene; V was cut back by 5 bases and J by 5 bases. Germline-derived CDR1 and CDR2 are MDHEN and SYDVKM. The CDR3 totals 14 residues. CDR3 sequence reads: CASSNRGPGYGYTF. The CDR3 nucleotides read TGTGCCAGCAGTAACAGGGGGCCGGGGTATGGCTACACCTTC.

This clone showed up just once. This chain uses TRBV15 with TRBJ2-1, with D possibly TRBD2 on 7 matching bases. Germline V lookup: CDR1 LNHNV, CDR2 YYDKDF (reference sequence). Deletions cut 0 bases from V and 16 bases from J, with 16 bases between. The CDR3 runs to 13 residues. This CDR3 reads CATSRDRRGGHFF. In DNA, the CDR3 is TGTGCCACCAGCAGAGATAGGAGGGGGGGCCACTTCTTC.

The chain has TRBV6-2 or TRBV6-3 and TRBJ1-6; TRBD1 agrees at 7 bases. J lost 10 bases, V lost 0 bases, and 6 bases had no gene match. CDR1 is MNHEY and CDR2 is SVGEGT in the germline V gene. There are 15 residues in the CDR3. In DNA, the CDR3 is TGTGCCAGCAGTTACTCGGCAGGGGGAAACTCACCCCTCCACTTT. Residues: CASSYSAGGNSPLHF.

This chain connects TRBV7-9 to TRBJ1-1, with D unresolved. V lost 2 bases to trimming and J lost 1 base, with 11 bases between them. The CDR3 totals 15 residues. The germline V gene encodes CDR1 SEHNR and CDR2 FQNEAQ (reference sequence). The DNA for the CDR3 is TGTGCCAGCAGCTTACTTGAGAGGCAGAACACTGAAGCTTTCTTT. Translating gives CASSLLERQNTEAFF.

To note about this clone: The sample has other DNA sequences that encode this CDR3 too. The chain has TRBV30 and TRBJ1-1, with D tentatively TRBD1 (6 bases). CDR1 is GTSNPN, CDR2 SVGIG, per germline (reference sequence). Trimming removed 3 bases at V and 1 base at J, with 9 bases between. CDR3 length: 13 residues. The DNA of the CDR3 is TGTGCCTGGAGACAGGGAAAGAACACTGAAGCTTTCTTT. Protein: CAWRQGKNTEAFF.

This clone came up a few times. This chain links TRBV6-5 with TRBJ1-4; D remains ambiguous. Germline CDR1 is MNHEY and CDR2 is SVGAGI. The CDR3 loop spans 14 amino acids. Trimming took 4 bases from V and 3 from J, leaving 9 bases between them. CDR3: CASSWLGPNEKLFF. Written as DNA, the CDR3 is TGTGCCAGCAGTTGGTTAGGTCCTAATGAAAAACTGTTTTTT.

The chain links TRBV9 to TRBJ2-7; D tentatively reads TRBD1 or TRBD2 (5 bases each). Germline values: CDR1 SGDLS, CDR2 YYNGEE. V lost 0 bases to trimming and J lost 7 bases, with 14 bases between them. There are 14 residues in the CDR3. CDR3 sequence reads: CASSVAGTPEEQYF. The CDR3 DNA reads TGTGCCAGCAGCGTAGCCGGGACCCCGGAGGAGCAGTACTTC.

The rearrangement links TRBV28 to TRBJ2-6; no reliable D call. The CDR3 has 12 amino acids. Germline CDR1 and CDR2: MDHEN and SYDVKM. V was trimmed by 3 bases and J by 3 bases, leaving 0 bases between them. The CDR3 region is CASSFGANVLTF. CDR3 in DNA: TGTGCCAGCAGTTTTGGGGCCAACGTCCTGACTTTC.

The rearrangement links TRBV12-5 to TRBJ1-1; D is perhaps TRBD1 (5 bases). Trimming pared 5 bases from V and 4 bases from J, leaving 11 bases between. Per germline, CDR1 LGHNT and CDR2 FRNRAP. This CDR3 has 13 amino acids. The chain's CDR3 is CASGRSGGTEAFF. CDR3 in DNA: TGTGCTAGTGGTCGTTCGGGGGGCACTGAAGCTTTCTTT.

This clone came up a few times. The rearrangement uses TRBV29-1 and TRBJ1-1; D unresolved. Trimming shortened V by 7 bases and J by 7 bases, and 16 bases separated the two germline ends. The length of the CDR3 is 12 residues. Germline V gene sequence: CDR1 SQVTM, CDR2 ANQGSEA. CDR3 region: CSAEGLGFEAFF. In nucleotides, the CDR3 is TGCAGCGCAGAAGGGTTGGGGTTTGAAGCTTTCTTT.

V is TRBV18 and J is TRBJ1-3, with a tentative D call TRBD1 (5 bases). Per germline, CDR1 KGHSH and CDR2 LQKENI. The CDR3 is 13 residues long. V dropped 4 bases and J dropped 2 bases, with 6 bases sitting between them. CDR3 residues: CASSRGAGNTIYF. In DNA form, the CDR3 reads TGTGCCAGCTCACGGGGGGCTGGAAACACCATATATTTT.

The chain combines TRBV19 with TRBJ2-2, with D uncertain. CDR1 and CDR2 from the germline V gene are LNHDA and SQIVND (reference sequence). The CDR3 runs 12 residues. Trimming took 4 bases from V and 9 from J, leaving 9 bases between them. CDR3 coding DNA: TGTGCCAGTAGTACCCCTGTCCGGGAGCTGTTTTTT. Translating gives CASSTPVRELFF.

This rearrangement joins TRBV7-9 to TRBJ1-1; no definite D call. Germline lookup yields CDR1 SEHNR and CDR2 FQNEAQ (reference sequence). The V and J ends lost 5 bases and 0 bases respectively, with 16 bases between them. This CDR3 comprises 16 residues. The CDR3 coding sequence is TGTGCCAGCAGCAAAAGGCTCGAGGGAATGAACACTGAAGCTTTCTTT. Translated, it gives CASSKRLEGMNTEAFF.

The chain uses TRBV7-2 and TRBJ2-7; 8 nucleotides agree with TRBD2. Trimming took 1 base from V and 6 from J; bases not matched to a gene: 8. The CDR3 sequence is 15 residues long. Per germline, CDR1 SGHTA and CDR2 FQGNSA. This CDR3 reads CASSLEVGGALEQYF. The DNA of the CDR3 is TGTGCCAGCAGCTTAGAGGTCGGGGGGGCCCTCGAGCAGTACTTC.

The chain carries TRBV7-2 and TRBJ2-7; D is uncertain. The CDR3 is 14 residues long. Germline CDR1 reads SGHTA; CDR2 reads FQGNSA. V dropped 2 bases and J dropped 0 bases, with 8 bases sitting between them. DNA for the CDR3: TGTGCCAGCAGCTTATCAGGTGCCTCCTACGAGCAGTACTTC. Translating gives CASSLSGASYEQYF.

The V gene is TRBV5-1, the J gene TRBJ1-5; perhaps TRBD1 as D (5 bases). The CDR3 consists of 15 residues. Trimming stripped 4 bases from V and 5 bases from J, with 16 bases between. Germline V gene sequence: CDR1 SGHRS, CDR2 YFSETQ. The CDR3, as DNA: TGCGCCAGCAGCCCTAACGGGACGCCGGATCAGCCCCAGCATTTT. Amino acid sequence: CASSPNGTPDQPQHF.